The clone carrying this T cell receptor (beta chain) showed up just once. The PCR made use of 60 Vbeta and 13 Jbeta primers. Profiling relied on immunoSEQ multiplex PCR, and the TCRdb table lists in-frame clones only, not all of them. The table has a few hundred thousand clones, about 80% seen once; the top ten hold about 0.29%. These data originate in a study of cytomegalovirus exposure and HLA in healthy donors. CDR3 length: 16 residues. From germline, CDR1 is MNHEY and CDR2 SMNVEV (reference sequence). V shed 6 bases, J shed 3 bases, and the junction held 13 bases outside the gene matches. The chain couples TRBV27 to TRBJ1-2, with TRBD1 matching 7 bases. This clonotype originated in a girl aged 2-10 years in good health and CMV-seronegative. The sequenced material came from PBMCs. The CDR3 DNA reads TGTGCCAGCAGCTATAACGCCAGGACAGGCTACTATGGCTACACCTTC. It yields the protein CASSYNARTGYYGYTF.